The 11 T cell receptor beta chains presented below share a single source sample, sequenced in a study of blood T cell repertoires in COVID-19. Generated by immunoSEQ multiplex PCR, the TCRdb table keeps only in-frame clones and is missing some. The sample holds 250,000 to 350,000 clones, 65% to 85% seen once. The sequencing input was peripheral blood. Receptors originate from a human donor with COVID-19, enrolled during active disease. The donor label of this sample is uncertain.

V usage is TRBV6-6 and J usage is TRBJ1-2; the D is unclear. V was pared by 2 bases and J by 2 bases, with 9 bases between. The CDR3 runs 14 residues. Germline lookup yields CDR1 MNHNY and CDR2 SVGAGI (reference sequence). The chain's CDR3 is CASSYGEVNYGYTF. CDR3 coding DNA: TGTGCCAGCAGTTACGGGGAGGTAAACTATGGCTACACCTTC.

The chain carries TRBV7-3 and TRBJ2-3; TRBD2 matches 14 bases. Looked up from germline, CDR1 is SGHTA and CDR2 is FQGTGA. The CDR3 covers 16 residues. The V and J ends lost 5 bases and 6 bases, in that order; junction bases with no gene match: 7. This chain's CDR3 is CASSPRLAGGRDTQYF. CDR3 DNA sequence: TGTGCCAGCAGCCCGAGACTAGCGGGAGGGCGGGATACGCAGTATTTT. The full variable domain, rest sourced from reference TRBV7-3 and TRBJ2-3, is GAGVSQTPSNKVTEKGKYVELRCDPISGHTALYWYRQSLGQGPEFLIYFQGTGAADDSGLPNDRFFAVRPEGSVSTLKIQRTERGDSAVYLCASSPRLAGGRDTQYFGPGTRLTVL.

The chain joins TRBV19 to TRBJ2-3; 10 bases are a match to TRBD2. The V and J ends lost 6 bases and 6 bases, in that order; junction bases with no gene match: 12. There are 16 residues in the CDR3. In germline, CDR1 is LNHDA, CDR2 SQIVND (reference sequence). CDR3 region: CASSRPWTSGGDTQYF. CDR3 nucleotides: TGTGCCAGTAGCCGCCCTTGGACTAGCGGTGGGGATACGCAGTATTTT.

This clone was detected once. The chain links TRBV24-1 to TRBJ1-1; weak D call: TRBD1 (5 bases). V shed 1 base and J shed 0 bases, with 14 bases lying between them. The CDR3 consists of 17 residues. CDR1 is KGHDR and CDR2 is SFDVKD in the germline V gene. The CDR3 protein is CATSDFPLDRVNTEAFF. The CDR3 bases are TGTGCCACCAGTGATTTTCCCCTTGACAGAGTGAACACTGAAGCTTTCTTT.

The V and J genes are TRBV7-9 and TRBJ1-1, with unresolved D. CDR3 length equals 12 residues. Between the trimmed V and J ends, which lost 0 bases and 4 bases, there was a span of 3 bases. CDR1 is SEHNR, CDR2 FQNEAQ, per germline (reference sequence). The CDR3 sequence is CASSLALTEAFF. Written as DNA, the CDR3 is TGTGCCAGCAGCTTAGCTCTCACTGAAGCTTTCTTT. Full variable domain (missing parts from reference TRBV7-9 and TRBJ1-1): DTGVSQNPRHKITKRGQNVTFRCDPISEHNRLYWYRQTLGQGPEFLTYFQNEAQLEKSRLLSDRFSAERPKGSFSTLEIQRTEQGDSAMYLCASSLALTEAFFGQGTRLTVV.

The chain combines TRBV9 with TRBJ2-7; 7 bases fit TRBD1. V was clipped by 4 bases and J by 4 bases; unmatched bases: 8. Germline lookup yields CDR1 SGDLS and CDR2 YYNGEE. The CDR3 length is 14 residues. The CDR3 loop reads CASSPRQGRYEQYF. CDR3 sequence (DNA): TGTGCCAGCAGCCCCCGACAGGGTCGGTACGAGCAGTACTTC.

The gene calls are TRBV27 and TRBJ2-3; TRBD2 matches at 10 bases. The germline CDR1 and CDR2 sequences are MNHEY and SMNVEV (reference sequence). V shed 4 bases and J 5 bases; nucleotides not matched to a gene: 9. There are 16 residues in the CDR3. The CDR3 sequence: CASSSPAGGPLDTQYF. CDR3 bases: TGTGCCAGCAGTTCCCCAGCGGGAGGGCCTCTAGATACGCAGTATTTT.

This clone turned up a few times. The chain's CDR3 is CASSLTYRGHEQYF. The CDR3 DNA follows: TGCGCCAGCAGCTTGACCTACAGGGGACACGAGCAGTACTTC. V usage is TRBV5-1 and J usage is TRBJ2-7; 7 bases are shared with TRBD1. V shed 1 base, J shed 5 bases, and the junction held 6 bases outside the gene matches. Per germline, CDR1 SGHRS and CDR2 YFSETQ. This CDR3 region has 14 residues.

The rearrangement links TRBV5-1 to TRBJ2-3; tentative D call: TRBD2 (5 bases). The CDR3 extends over 15 amino acids. The germline CDR1 and CDR2 sequences are SGHRS and YFSETQ. V dropped 4 bases and J dropped 5 bases, with 17 bases sitting between them. This CDR3 is CASSLDSLSVDTQYF. The DNA for the CDR3 is TGCGCCAGCAGCCTGGACTCACTCTCGGTAGATACGCAGTATTTT.

In DNA form, the CDR3 reads TGTGCCAGCAGCTTACGCCTGAGGAATGAGCAGTTCTTC. Its protein product is CASSLRLRNEQFF. The chain couples TRBV7-9 to TRBJ2-1; D is unclear. V was clipped by 2 bases and J by 7 bases, with 9 bases between them. The CDR3 runs to 13 residues. Germline loops: CDR1 SEHNR, CDR2 FQNEAQ (reference sequence).

This chain joins TRBV24-1 and TRBJ2-1; D perhaps matches TRBD2 (5 bases). There are 14 residues in the CDR3. V lost 4 bases and J lost 9, with 15 bases in between. Germline CDR1 is KGHDR and CDR2 is SFDVKD. Here the CDR3 DNA reads TGTGCCACCAGTGACCTTGGACTTGGCGGTGAGCAGTTCTTC. Translated: CATSDLGLGGEQFF.